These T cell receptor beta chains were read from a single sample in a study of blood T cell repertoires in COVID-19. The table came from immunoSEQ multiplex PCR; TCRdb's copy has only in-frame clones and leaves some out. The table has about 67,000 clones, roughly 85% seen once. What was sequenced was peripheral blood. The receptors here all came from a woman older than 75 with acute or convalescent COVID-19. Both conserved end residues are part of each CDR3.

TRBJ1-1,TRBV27,CASRPGQGNTEAFF
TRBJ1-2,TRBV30,CAGQGRDGYTF
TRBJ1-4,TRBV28,CASSLDQGTEKLFF
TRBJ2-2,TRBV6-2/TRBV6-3,CASSYSLGRGTGELFF
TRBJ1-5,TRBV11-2,CASSLDSRGQRVNQPQHF
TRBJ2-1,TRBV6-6,CASSYRTGFSYNEQFF
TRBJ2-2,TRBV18,CASSPPGLSGELFF
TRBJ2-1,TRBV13,CASSFEAGGASSYNEQFF
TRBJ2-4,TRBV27,CASSSSGGLAKNIQYF
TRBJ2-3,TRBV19,CASSIQRAPSTDTQYF
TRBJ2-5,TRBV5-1,CASSLVASGGQETQYF
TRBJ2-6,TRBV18,CASSPLGQVSSGANVLTF
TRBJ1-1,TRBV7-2,CASSPLRNTEAFF
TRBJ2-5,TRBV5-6,CASSLVAAGETQYF
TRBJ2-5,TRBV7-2,CASSRYRGGGAGQETQYF
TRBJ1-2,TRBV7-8,CASSVNQGTRGYTF
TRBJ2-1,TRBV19,CASSIGSGGSSYNEQFF
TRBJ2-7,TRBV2,CASRGGGNSYEQYF
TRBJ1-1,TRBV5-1,CASTPGTENTEAFF
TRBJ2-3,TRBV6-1,CASSAKTSGSTDTQYF
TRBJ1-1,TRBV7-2,CASKRGGPNTEAFF
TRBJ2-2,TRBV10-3,CAISSTGTFNTGELFF
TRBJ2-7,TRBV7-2,CASSEAGSYEQYF
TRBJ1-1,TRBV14,CASSQLTGTLANTEAFF
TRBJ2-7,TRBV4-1,CASSQDRAGRYEQYF
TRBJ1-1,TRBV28,CASSLGHVEAFF
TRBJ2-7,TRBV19,CASSIANSYEQYF
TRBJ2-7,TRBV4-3,CASSQALTSGSSYEQYF
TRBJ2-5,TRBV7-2,CASSLVARGGETQYF
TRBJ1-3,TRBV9,CASSVGVSRVSGNTIYF
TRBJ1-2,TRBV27,CASRQTGHTTNYGYTF
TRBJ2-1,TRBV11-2,CASSPTKRERVSSYNEQFF
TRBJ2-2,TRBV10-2,CASGLLSTGELFF
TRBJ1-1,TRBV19,CASSLLTNTEAFF
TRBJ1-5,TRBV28,CASSYLPFFDRGSNQPQHF
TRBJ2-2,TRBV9,CASSVEAGGTGELFF
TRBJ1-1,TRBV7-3,CASSLQGKGTEAFF
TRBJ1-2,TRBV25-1,CASSGGAGQGGYGYTF
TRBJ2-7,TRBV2,CASSSSGTGLSEQYF
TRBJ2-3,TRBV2,CASSPTGLAGQYF
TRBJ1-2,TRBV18,CASSPSQDSRGYTF
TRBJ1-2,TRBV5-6,CASSYPRGKTYGYTF
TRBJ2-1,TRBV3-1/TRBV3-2,CASSPWDSQGNEQFF
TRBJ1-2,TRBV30,CAWRQGTNYGYTF
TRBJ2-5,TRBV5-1,CASTIGGGAGETQYF